This T cell receptor beta chain originates from a study of blood T cell repertoires in COVID-19. The method was immunoSEQ multiplex PCR; TCRdb's version includes in-frame clones alone and lacks a portion of them. The table includes about 260,000 clones, 88% detected once. The CDR3 runs 14 residues. The junction had 6 bases not matched to a gene; V was cut back by 0 bases and J by 8 bases. From germline, CDR1 is SGHDT and CDR2 YYEEEE. The sequence was obtained from a woman in her 50s who had recovered from COVID-19. The chain has TRBV5-6 and TRBJ2-3; 7 nucleotides match TRBD1. The sequencing input was PBMCs or T cells enriched from blood (not recorded which). The CDR3 nucleotides read TGTGCCAGCAGCTTGGGACAGGGCACGGGTACGCAGTATTTT. This encodes CASSLGQGTGTQYF.